This T cell receptor beta chain was captured by sequencing in a study of cytomegalovirus exposure and HLA in healthy donors. Regarding the study as a whole: The study found most TCR sequences rare, yet found some public TCRs in many donors. For most subjects, TCR beta sequences were reported to predict HLA-A and HLA-B alleles with accuracy.

PCR employed 60 Vbeta and 13 Jbeta primers. As processed by the authors: A follow-up analysis tallied 73 million or so unique TCR beta chains, roughly 11 million shared. TCRdb's copy holds only in-frame clones and misses some; the assay was immunoSEQ multiplex PCR. The D gene and trimming were derived from the DNA, and the V and J assignments and clone size from that table. Among 270,000 or so clones listed, around 90% were seen once. Trimming cost V 5 bases and J 3 bases, with 11 bases left between them. This CDR3 has 15 residues. Germline V lookup: CDR1 MNHEY, CDR2 SVGAGI. This clone showed up just once. The antigen remains unidentified.

The V call is TRBV6-5, the J call TRBJ1-6, with D perhaps matching TRBD1 (6 bases). The receptor was derived from a girl aged 2 to 9 in good health and CMV-seronegative. Sample: PBMCs. CDR3: CASSPRGLYNSPLHF. The CDR3, as DNA: TGTGCCAGCAGTCCCAGGGGCCTCTATAATTCACCCCTCCACTTT.